What follows is one TCR beta chain and its context. Its specificity is not known. Germline CDR1 is MNHNS and CDR2 is SASEGT. V was trimmed by 2 bases and J by 1 base, leaving 9 bases between them. The CDR3 has 15 amino acids. The data were taken from a study of cytomegalovirus exposure and HLA in healthy donors. The study's findings and limits: A missense DCLRE1C variant was associated with V- and J-gene trimming of TCR beta chains in a later analysis, and an independent cohort replicated the association.

60 Vbeta and 13 Jbeta primers were used in PCR. Original processing methods: Per a later analysis, the number of unique TCR beta chains was around 80 million, of which 10 million to 11 million were shared. This table comes from immunoSEQ multiplex PCR, and its TCRdb copy is limited to in-frame clones, with some not included. The D gene and trimming were derived from the DNA, and the V and J assignments and clone size from that table. The sample holds around 120,000 clones; 65% to 85% are singletons and the top ten take 0.2% to 0.25%. The TCR was taken from a man aged 45-65 years in good health and CMV-seronegative. The J gene is TRBJ1-5, the V gene TRBV6-1, with TRBD1 as a possible D gene (5 bases). Sequenced material: PBMCs. CDR3 DNA sequence: TGTGCCAGCAGTGAACTGTGGGGCAGCAATCAGCCCCAGCATTTT. It codes for CASSELWGSNQPQHF.